This T cell receptor beta chain comes out of a study of response to subunit inactivated influenza vaccine. From the RT-PCR reads, TCRdb called clonotypes with MiXCR, one entry per CDR3 protein. This sample has roughly 550,000 distinct CDR3 sequences, with around 25% found just once. The CDR3 runs 14 residues. Trimming removed 4 bases at V and 2 bases at J, with 12 bases between. This same sample was also part of a study on T cells expressing NK-cell markers. That paper notes: cDNA encoding TCR beta was synthesized via 5'RACE template switching incorporating UMIs.

The sequenced sample was CD4+ T cells sorted from PBMCs, obtained 11 to 12 days after vaccination. This TCR was sampled from a man aged 50-60 years who received an inactivated influenza vaccine. V is TRBV12-3 or TRBV12-4 and J is TRBJ2-7, with a weak D call TRBD1 (5 bases). The CDR3 sequence: CASSSLLRAYEQYF. CDR3 DNA: TGTGCCAGCAGTTCCCTGCTCAGGGCCTACGAGCAGTACTTC.